Listed below are T cell receptor beta chains from one sample, sequenced in a study of blood T cell repertoires in COVID-19. Profiled with immunoSEQ multiplex PCR; TCRdb holds only in-frame clones, not every one. Counted here are 300,000 to 450,000 clones, about 88% occurring once; the ten biggest clones make up over 0.9%. The sequencing input was PBMCs or T cells enriched from blood (not recorded which). The receptors stem from a woman aged 25 to 39 who had been exposed to COVID-19. Both conserved end residues are part of each CDR3. The D gene is left open where the match is weak. Expanded clones are given a class, and other clones once, few, many or no size at all.

d_gene	v_gene	abundance	j_gene	CDR3nt	CDR3aa
NA	TRBV7-3	NA	TRBJ2-1	TGTGCCAGCAGCTCCCTGGGGGGCTCCTACAATGAGCAGTTCTTC	CASSSLGGSYNEQFF
NA	TRBV27	NA	TRBJ2-1	TGTGCCAGCAGTCCCGGGGACTTTAATGAGCAGTTCTTC	CASSPGDFNEQFF
TRBD2	TRBV7-9	NA	TRBJ2-7	TGTGCCAGCAGCCCGGACGAGCGGGAAACCGAGCAGTACTTC	CASSPDERETEQYF
NA	TRBV3-1/TRBV3-2	once	TRBJ2-1	TGTGCCAGCAGGACTCTTCCACATGAGCAGTTCTTC	CASRTLPHEQFF
NA	TRBV5-4	few	TRBJ2-7	TGTGCCAGCAGCCCCCTGCGTGGGGGACTTAACCCCTACGAGCAGTACTTC	CASSPLRGGLNPYEQYF
NA	TRBV28	few	TRBJ1-4	TGTGCCAGCTCGCGGGGTTTTGATGAAAAACTGTTTTTT	CASSRGFDEKLFF
NA	TRBV5-1	NA	TRBJ1-2	TGCGCCAGCAGCTTGGGGGTAGGGGATAATGGCTACACCTTC	CASSLGVGDNGYTF
TRBD1	TRBV7-2	NA	TRBJ2-7	TGTGCCAGCAGCTCCACCGGGACAGGGGGATACGAGCAGTACTTC	CASSSTGTGGYEQYF
TRBD1	TRBV2	NA	TRBJ1-5	TGTGCCAGCAGCAGGACAGGGGGAAATCAGCCCCAGCATTTT	CASSRTGGNQPQHF
TRBD1	TRBV29-1	NA	TRBJ1-2	TGCAGCGTTGAATCAGGGGGTTTTGGCTACACCTTC	CSVESGGFGYTF
TRBD1	TRBV29-1	NA	TRBJ1-2	TGCAGCGTTGAACGGGGTTCAGGGGGCGATGGCTACACCTTC	CSVERGSGGDGYTF
NA	TRBV19	NA	TRBJ2-4	TGTGCCAGTAGGACATTAACAGGAATAGCCAAAAACATTCAGTACTTC	CASRTLTGIAKNIQYF
NA	TRBV3-1/TRBV3-2	NA	TRBJ1-5	TGTGCCAGCAGCCATGGGAGGCAGCCCCAGCATTTT	CASSHGRQPQHF
TRBD1	TRBV28	NA	TRBJ1-1	TGTGCCAGCCAGGGGGCCAGTGAAGCTTTCTTT	CASQGASEAFF
TRBD1	TRBV30	NA	TRBJ1-2	TGTGCCTGGAGTGTATCAGGGGGGAAAGGCTATGGCTACACCTTC	CAWSVSGGKGYGYTF
NA	TRBV5-1	NA	TRBJ1-3	TGCGCCAGCAGCCGGGACTCCTCCGGAAACACCATATATTTT	CASSRDSSGNTIYF
NA	TRBV7-9	NA	TRBJ2-7	TGTGCCAGCAGCCCACTTGCCTACGAGCAGTACTTC	CASSPLAYEQYF
TRBD1	TRBV2	few	TRBJ1-1	TGTGCCAGCAGTGGCTTAGAGGGGGCCGCTGAAGCTTTCTTT	CASSGLEGAAEAFF
TRBD2	TRBV5-1	NA	TRBJ2-2	TGCGCCAGCAGCTTGGGAAGGACTAGCGGAGTCACCGGGGAGCTGTTTTTT	CASSLGRTSGVTGELFF
NA	TRBV7-8	NA	TRBJ2-7	TGTGCCAGCAGCTTAGCCCCGTGGAGGGGCCCTGAGCAGTACTTC	CASSLAPWRGPEQYF
NA	TRBV19	NA	TRBJ2-6	TGTGCCAGTAGTCGAGACGGGTCTGGGGCCAACGTCCTGACTTTC	CASSRDGSGANVLTF
NA	TRBV30	few	TRBJ1-6	TGTGCCTGGAGTGAAACAGGTTTTGGTGGTTCACCCCTCCACTTT	CAWSETGFGGSPLHF